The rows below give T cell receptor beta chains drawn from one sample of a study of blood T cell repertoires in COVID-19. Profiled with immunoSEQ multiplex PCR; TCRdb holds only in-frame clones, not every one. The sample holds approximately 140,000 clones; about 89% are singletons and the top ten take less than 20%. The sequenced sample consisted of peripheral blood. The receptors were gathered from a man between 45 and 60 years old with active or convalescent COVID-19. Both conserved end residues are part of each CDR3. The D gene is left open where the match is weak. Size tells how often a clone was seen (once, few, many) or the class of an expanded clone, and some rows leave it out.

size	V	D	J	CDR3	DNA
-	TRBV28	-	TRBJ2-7	CARTRGSYEQYF	TGTGCCAGAACGCGCGGGTCCTACGAGCAGTACTTC
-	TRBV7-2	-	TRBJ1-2	CASSAMKRGGYTF	TGTGCCAGCAGCGCAATGAAACGGGGTGGCTACACCTTC
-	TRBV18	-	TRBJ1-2	CASSPQGRDGGYTF	TGTGCCAGCTCACCGCAGGGGCGAGATGGCGGCTACACCTTC
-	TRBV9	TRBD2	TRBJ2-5	CASSVAERGAQETQYF	TGTGCCAGCAGCGTAGCCGAGCGGGGGGCCCAAGAGACCCAGTACTTC
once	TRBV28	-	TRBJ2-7	CASSLISREQYF	TGTGCCAGCAGTTTAATCTCACGGGAGCAGTACTTC
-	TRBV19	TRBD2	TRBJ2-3	CASSPERDFGTDTQYF	TGTGCCAGTAGTCCCGAGCGGGACTTTGGCACAGATACGCAGTATTTT
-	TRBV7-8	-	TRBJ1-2	CASSLATDTNYGYTF	TGTGCCAGCAGCTTAGCTACGGACACAAACTATGGCTACACCTTC
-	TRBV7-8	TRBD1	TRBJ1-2	CASSYDRDPGYTF	TGTGCCAGCAGTTACGACAGGGACCCTGGCTACACCTTC
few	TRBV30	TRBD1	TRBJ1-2	CAWSWGQGGGHYGYTF	TGTGCCTGGAGTTGGGGACAGGGAGGCGGACATTATGGCTACACCTTC
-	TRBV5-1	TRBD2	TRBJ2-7	CASSWIASGHEQYF	TGCGCCAGCAGCTGGATAGCTAGCGGGCACGAGCAGTACTTC
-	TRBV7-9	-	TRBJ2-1	CASSLAVTSYNEQFF	TGTGCCAGCAGCTTAGCCGTGACTTCATACAATGAGCAGTTCTTC
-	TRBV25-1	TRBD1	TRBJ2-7	CASSRRQGYEQYF	TGTGCCAGCAGTCGACGACAGGGCTACGAGCAGTACTTC
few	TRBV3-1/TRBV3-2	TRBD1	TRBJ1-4	CASSNPTGDGTATNEKLFF	TGTGCCAGCAGCAACCCGACAGGGGATGGGACCGCAACTAATGAAAAACTGTTTTTT
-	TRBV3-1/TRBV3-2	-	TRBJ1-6	CASSLSRTGNSPLHF	TGTGCCAGCAGCCTATCACGGACGGGGAATTCACCCCTCCACTTT
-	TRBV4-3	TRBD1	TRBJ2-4	CASSQEQGNIQYF	TGCGCCAGCAGCCAAGAACAGGGGAACATTCAGTACTTC
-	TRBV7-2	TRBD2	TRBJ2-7	CASSTTSGGYEQYF	TGTGCCAGCAGCACAACTAGCGGGGGGTACGAGCAGTACTTC
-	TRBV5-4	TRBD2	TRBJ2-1	CASSLLAADNEQFF	TGTGCCAGCAGCTTACTAGCGGCCGACAATGAGCAGTTCTTC
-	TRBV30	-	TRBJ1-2	CAWVRGLSEDSYTF	TGTGCCTGGGTCCGCGGGCTCAGCGAGGATAGCTACACCTTC
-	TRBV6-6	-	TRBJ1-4	CASSYLPGTRGEKLFF	TGTGCCAGCAGTTACCTTCCAGGGACCAGGGGTGAAAAACTGTTTTTT
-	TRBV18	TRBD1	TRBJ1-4	CASSQSRTGGEEKLFF	TGTGCCAGCTCACAAAGCCGGACAGGGGGAGAAGAAAAACTGTTTTTT
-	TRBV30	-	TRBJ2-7	CAWAEDSADEQYF	TGTGCCTGGGCGGAGGACTCCGCTGACGAGCAGTACTTC
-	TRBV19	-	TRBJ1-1	CASTGLSTEAFF	TGTGCCAGTACCGGACTTAGCACTGAAGCTTTCTTT
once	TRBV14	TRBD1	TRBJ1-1	CASSQRRDRGNTEAFF	TGTGCCAGCAGCCAGCGGCGGGACAGAGGGAACACTGAAGCTTTCTTT
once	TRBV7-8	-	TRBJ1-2	CASSLSGLGYGYTF	TGTGCCAGCAGCTTGTCGGGGTTGGGCTATGGCTACACCTTC
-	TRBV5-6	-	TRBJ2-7	CASSLAGINYGEQYF	TGTGCCAGCAGCTTGGCAGGGATCAACTACGGCGAGCAGTACTTC
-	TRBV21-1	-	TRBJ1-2	CASSIGPGDGYTF	TGTGCCAGCAGCATCGGGCCGGGAGATGGCTACACCTTC
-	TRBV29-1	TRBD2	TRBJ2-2	CSAGLAQPGNTGELFF	TGCAGCGCGGGACTAGCGCAACCCGGGAACACCGGGGAGCTGTTTTTT
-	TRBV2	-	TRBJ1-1	CASREREPRVF	TGTGCCAGCAGAGAAAGGGAGCCACGGGTCTTT
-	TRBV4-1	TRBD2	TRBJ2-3	CASSQAAGLDTQYF	TGCGCCAGCAGCCAAGCAGCGGGGCTAGATACGCAGTATTTT
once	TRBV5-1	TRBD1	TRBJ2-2	CASSSGQTNTGELFF	TGCGCCAGCTCCTCGGGACAGACGAACACCGGGGAGCTGTTTTTT
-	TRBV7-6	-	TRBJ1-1	CASSGWEQIGTEAFF	TGTGCCAGCAGCGGTTGGGAGCAGATAGGGACTGAAGCTTTCTTT
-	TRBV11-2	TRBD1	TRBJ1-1	CASSSDRANTEAFF	TGTGCCAGCAGCTCGGACAGGGCGAACACTGAAGCTTTCTTT
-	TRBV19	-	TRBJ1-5	CASRPGPNQPQHF	TGTGCCAGTAGGCCAGGGCCCAATCAGCCCCAGCATTTT
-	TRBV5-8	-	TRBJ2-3	CASSLGQGGTDTQYF	TGTGCCAGCAGCTTGGGCCAGGGCGGCACAGATACGCAGTATTTT
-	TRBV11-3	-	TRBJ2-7	CASSFSRESEQYF	TGTGCCAGCAGCTTTAGCAGGGAAAGCGAGCAGTACTTC
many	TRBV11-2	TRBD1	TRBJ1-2	CASSLSRIGQGTTNYGYTF	TGTGCCAGCAGCTTATCCAGGATCGGACAGGGAACAACTAACTATGGCTACACCTTC
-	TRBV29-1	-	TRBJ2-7	CSVSDMAYEQYF	TGCAGCGTATCGGACATGGCCTACGAGCAGTACTTC
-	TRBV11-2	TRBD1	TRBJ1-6	CASSSGTGYSPLHF	TGTGCCAGCAGTTCCGGGACAGGGTATTCACCCCTCCACTTT
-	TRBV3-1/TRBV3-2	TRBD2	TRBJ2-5	CASSRRTSGYQETQYF	TGTGCCAGCAGCCGACGGACTAGCGGGTACCAAGAGACCCAGTACTTC
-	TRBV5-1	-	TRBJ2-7	CASSYPGSYEQYF	TGCGCCAGCAGCTACCCGGGGTCGTACGAGCAGTACTTC
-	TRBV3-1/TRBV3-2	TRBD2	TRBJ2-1	CASSQGVAGGNNEQFF	TGTGCCAGCAGCCAAGGGGTAGCGGGAGGGAACAATGAGCAGTTCTTC
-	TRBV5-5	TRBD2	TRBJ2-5	CASSFGLAGSQETQYF	TGTGCCAGCAGCTTTGGTTTAGCGGGAAGCCAAGAGACCCAGTACTTC
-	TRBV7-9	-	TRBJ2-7	CASSVDSSEQYF	TGTGCCAGCAGCGTCGACAGTTCCGAGCAGTACTTC
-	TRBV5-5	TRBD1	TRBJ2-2	CASSLYRGLGAGELFF	TGTGCCAGCAGCTTATACAGGGGGCTAGGTGCCGGGGAGCTGTTTTTT
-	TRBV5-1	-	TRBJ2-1	CASSLYGAGGEQFF	TGCGCCAGCAGCTTGTATGGTGCAGGTGGTGAGCAGTTCTTC
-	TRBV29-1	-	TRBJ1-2	CSVEDPLVPSVGYTF	TGCAGCGTTGAAGATCCATTAGTCCCTAGTGTTGGCTACACCTTC
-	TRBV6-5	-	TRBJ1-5	CASRPTGNSNQPQHF	TGTGCCAGCAGGCCAACAGGGAATAGCAATCAGCCCCAGCATTTT
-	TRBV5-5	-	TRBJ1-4	CASSITGTTNEKLFF	TGTGCCAGCAGCATAACGGGTACAACTAATGAAAAACTGTTTTTT
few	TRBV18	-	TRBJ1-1	CASSLLRYQGTEAFF	TGTGCCAGCTCACTTCTGCGGTATCAGGGGACTGAAGCTTTCTTT
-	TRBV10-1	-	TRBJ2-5	CASSAQPSGETQYF	TGCGCCAGCAGTGCCCAACCATCGGGAGAGACCCAGTACTTC
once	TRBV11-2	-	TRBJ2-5	CASSHTEETQYF	TGTGCCAGCAGCCACACAGAAGAGACCCAGTACTTC
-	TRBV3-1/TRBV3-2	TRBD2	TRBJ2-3	CASSRYPPGLAVLDTQYF	TGTGCCAGCAGCCGCTACCCGCCGGGACTAGCAGTGCTCGATACGCAGTATTTT
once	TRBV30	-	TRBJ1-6	CAWNPVDLGSSPLHF	TGTGCCTGGAACCCGGTGGACCTGGGGAGTTCACCCCTCCACTTT
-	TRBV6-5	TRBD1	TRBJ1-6	CASSYPPTGYNSPLHF	TGTGCCAGCAGTTACCCCCCGACAGGGTATAATTCACCCCTCCACTTT
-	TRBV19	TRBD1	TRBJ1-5	CASRTTGAPNQPQHF	TGTGCCAGTAGAACGACAGGGGCCCCCAATCAGCCCCAGCATTTT